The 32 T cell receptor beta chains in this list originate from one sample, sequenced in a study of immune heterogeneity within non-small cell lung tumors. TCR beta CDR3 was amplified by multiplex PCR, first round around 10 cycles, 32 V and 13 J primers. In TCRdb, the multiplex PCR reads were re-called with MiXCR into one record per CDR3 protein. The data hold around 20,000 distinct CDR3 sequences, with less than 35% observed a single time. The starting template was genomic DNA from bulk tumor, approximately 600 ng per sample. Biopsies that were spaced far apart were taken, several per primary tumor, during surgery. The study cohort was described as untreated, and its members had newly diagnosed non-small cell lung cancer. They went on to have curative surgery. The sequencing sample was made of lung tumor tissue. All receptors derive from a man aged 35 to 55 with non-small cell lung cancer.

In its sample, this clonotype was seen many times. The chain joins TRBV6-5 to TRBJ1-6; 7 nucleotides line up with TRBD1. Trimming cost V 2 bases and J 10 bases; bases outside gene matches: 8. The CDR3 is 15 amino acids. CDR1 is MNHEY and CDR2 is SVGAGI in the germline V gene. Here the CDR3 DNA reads TGTGCCAGCAGTTACGCCACAGGGGCTCGGTCACCCCTCCACTTT. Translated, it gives CASSYATGARSPLHF.

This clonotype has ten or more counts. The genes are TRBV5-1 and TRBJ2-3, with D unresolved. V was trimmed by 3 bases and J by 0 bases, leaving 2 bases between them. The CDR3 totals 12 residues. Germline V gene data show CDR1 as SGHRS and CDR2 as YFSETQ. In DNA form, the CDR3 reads TGCGCCAGCAGCTCTAGCACAGATACGCAGTATTTT. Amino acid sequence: CASSSSTDTQYF.

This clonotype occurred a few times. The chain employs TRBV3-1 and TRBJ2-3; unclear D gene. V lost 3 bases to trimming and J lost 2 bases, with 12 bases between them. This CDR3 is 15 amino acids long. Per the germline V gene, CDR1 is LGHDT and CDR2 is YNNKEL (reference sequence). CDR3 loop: CASSHPGAPTDTQYF. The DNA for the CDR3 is TGTGCCAGCAGCCACCCTGGCGCGCCCACAGATACGCAGTATTTT.

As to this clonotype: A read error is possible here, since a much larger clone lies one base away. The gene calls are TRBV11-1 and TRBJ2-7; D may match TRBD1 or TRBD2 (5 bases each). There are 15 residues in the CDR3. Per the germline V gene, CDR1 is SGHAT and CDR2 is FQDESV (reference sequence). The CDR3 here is CASSLLGRSLGEQHF. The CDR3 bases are TGTGCCAGCAGCTTGTTAGGGCGCTCGTTGGGGGAGCAGCACTTC.

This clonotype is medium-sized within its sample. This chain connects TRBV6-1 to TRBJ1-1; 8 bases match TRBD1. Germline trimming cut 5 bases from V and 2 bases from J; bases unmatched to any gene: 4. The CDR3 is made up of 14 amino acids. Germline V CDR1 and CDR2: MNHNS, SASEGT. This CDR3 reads CASSRDRRNTEAFF. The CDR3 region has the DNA TGTGCCAGCAGTCGGGACAGGCGTAACACTGAAGCTTTCTTT.

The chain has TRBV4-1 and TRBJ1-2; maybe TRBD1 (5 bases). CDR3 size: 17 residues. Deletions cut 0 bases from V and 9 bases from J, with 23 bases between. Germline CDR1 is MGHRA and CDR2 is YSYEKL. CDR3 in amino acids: CASSQEVTGGFSRCYTF. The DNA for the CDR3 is TGCGCCAGCAGCCAAGAAGTTACCGGGGGTTTTTCGAGATGCTACACCTTC.

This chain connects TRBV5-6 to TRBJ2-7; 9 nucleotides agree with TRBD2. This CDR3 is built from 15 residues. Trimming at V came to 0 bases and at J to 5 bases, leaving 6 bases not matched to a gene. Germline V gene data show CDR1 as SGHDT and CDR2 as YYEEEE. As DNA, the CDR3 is TGTGCCAGCAGCTTGGGCGGGGGGGCAAAGGACGAGCAGTACTTC. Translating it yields CASSLGGGAKDEQYF.

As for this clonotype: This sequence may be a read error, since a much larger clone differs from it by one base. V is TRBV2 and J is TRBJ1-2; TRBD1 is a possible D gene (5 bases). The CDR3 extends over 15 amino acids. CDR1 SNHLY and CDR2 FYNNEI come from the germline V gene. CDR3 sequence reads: CASSLQALFNYCYTF. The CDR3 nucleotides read TGTGCCAGCAGTCTACAGGCCCTCTTTAACTATTGCTACACCTTC.

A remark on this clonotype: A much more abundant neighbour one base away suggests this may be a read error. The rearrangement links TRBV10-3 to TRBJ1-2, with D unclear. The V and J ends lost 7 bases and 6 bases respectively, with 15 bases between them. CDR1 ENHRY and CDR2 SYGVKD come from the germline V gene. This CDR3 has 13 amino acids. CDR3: CAITRHGKDGYTF. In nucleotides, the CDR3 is TGTGCCATCACTAGACATGGTAAAGATGGCTACACCTTC.

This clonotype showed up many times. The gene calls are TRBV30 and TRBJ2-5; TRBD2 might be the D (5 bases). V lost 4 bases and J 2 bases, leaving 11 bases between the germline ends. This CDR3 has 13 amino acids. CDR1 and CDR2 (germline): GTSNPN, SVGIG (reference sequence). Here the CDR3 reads CAWKLTGQETQYF. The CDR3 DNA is TGTGCCTGGAAGTTGACGGGACAAGAGACCCAGTACTTC.

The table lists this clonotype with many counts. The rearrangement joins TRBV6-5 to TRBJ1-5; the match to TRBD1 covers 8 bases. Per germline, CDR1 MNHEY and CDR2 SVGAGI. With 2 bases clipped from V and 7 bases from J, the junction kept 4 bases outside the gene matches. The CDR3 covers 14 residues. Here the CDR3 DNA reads TGTGCCAGCAGTTACGGGGCAGGGGGCCAGCCCCAGCATTTT. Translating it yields CASSYGAGGQPQHF.

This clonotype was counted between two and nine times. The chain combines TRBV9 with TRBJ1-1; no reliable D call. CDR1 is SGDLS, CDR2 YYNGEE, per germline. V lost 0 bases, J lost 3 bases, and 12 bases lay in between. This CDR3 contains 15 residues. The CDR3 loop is CASSVDPGRDTEAFF. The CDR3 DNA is TGTGCCAGCAGCGTAGATCCGGGGAGGGACACTGAAGCTTTCTTT.

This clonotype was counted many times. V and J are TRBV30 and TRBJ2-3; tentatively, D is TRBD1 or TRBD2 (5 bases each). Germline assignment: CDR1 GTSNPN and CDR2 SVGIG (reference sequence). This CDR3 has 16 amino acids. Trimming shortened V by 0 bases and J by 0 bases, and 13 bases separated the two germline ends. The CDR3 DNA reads TGTGCCTGGAGTGTGGGGACCTTCCGTAGCACAGATACGCAGTATTTT. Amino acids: CAWSVGTFRSTDTQYF.

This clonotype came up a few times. CDR3 loop: CASSGGAEGEQYF. The CDR3 DNA reads TGTGCCAGCAGCGGAGGGGCTGAGGGCGAGCAGTACTTC. The chain uses TRBV9 and TRBJ2-7; D possibly matches TRBD1 or TRBD2 (5 bases each). The CDR3 has 13 amino acids. Germline lookup yields CDR1 SGDLS and CDR2 YYNGEE. V was clipped by 3 bases and J by 6 bases, with 13 bases between them.

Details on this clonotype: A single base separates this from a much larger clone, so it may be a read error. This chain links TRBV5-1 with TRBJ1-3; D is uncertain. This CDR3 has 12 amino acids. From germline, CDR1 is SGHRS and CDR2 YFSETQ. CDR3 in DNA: TGCCCCAGCAGTATGCCTGGAAACACCATATATTTT. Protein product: CPSSMPGNTIYF.

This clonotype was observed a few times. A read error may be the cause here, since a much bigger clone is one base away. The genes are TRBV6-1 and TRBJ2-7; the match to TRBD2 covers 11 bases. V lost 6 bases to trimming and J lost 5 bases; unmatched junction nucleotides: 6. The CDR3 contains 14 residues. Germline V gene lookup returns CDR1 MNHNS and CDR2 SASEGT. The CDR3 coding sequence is TGTGCCAGCAGCCCCACTAGCGGGAGCAACGAGCAGTACTTC. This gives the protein CASSPTSGSNEQYF.

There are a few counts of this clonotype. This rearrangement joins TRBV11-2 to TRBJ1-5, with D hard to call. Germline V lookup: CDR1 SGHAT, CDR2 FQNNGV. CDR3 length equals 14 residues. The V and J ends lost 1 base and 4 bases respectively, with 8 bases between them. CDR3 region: CASSLGPSNQPQHF. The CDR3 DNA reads TGTGCCAGCAGCTTAGGGCCGAGTAATCAGCCCCAGCATTTT.

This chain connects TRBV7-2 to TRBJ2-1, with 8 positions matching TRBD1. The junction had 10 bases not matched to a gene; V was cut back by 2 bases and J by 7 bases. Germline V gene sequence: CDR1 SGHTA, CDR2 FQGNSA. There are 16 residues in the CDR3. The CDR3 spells CASSLMGQGAGNEQFF. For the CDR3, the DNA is TGTGCCAGCAGCTTAATGGGTCAGGGGGCAGGAAATGAGCAGTTCTTC.

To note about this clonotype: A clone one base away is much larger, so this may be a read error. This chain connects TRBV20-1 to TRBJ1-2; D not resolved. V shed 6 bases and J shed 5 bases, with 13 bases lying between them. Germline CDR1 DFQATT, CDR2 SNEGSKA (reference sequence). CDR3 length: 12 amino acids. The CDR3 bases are TGCAGTGCAGAGGAACCGGGGTATGGCTACACCTTC. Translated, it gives CSAEEPGYGYTF.

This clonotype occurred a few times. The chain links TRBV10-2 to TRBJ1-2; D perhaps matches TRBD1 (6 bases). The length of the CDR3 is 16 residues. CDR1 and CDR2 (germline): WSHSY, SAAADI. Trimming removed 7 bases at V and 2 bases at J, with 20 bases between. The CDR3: CASKGGPGTLNYGYTF. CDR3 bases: TGCGCCAGCAAGGGGGGCCCAGGGACGTTGAACTATGGCTACACCTTC.

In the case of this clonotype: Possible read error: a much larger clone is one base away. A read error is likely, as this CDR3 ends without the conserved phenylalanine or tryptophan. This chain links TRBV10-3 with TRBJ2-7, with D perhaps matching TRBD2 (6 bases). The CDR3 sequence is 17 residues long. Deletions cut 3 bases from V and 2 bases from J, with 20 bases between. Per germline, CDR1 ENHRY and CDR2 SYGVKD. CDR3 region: CAISDPGSGLLPYEQYL. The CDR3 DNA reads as TGTGCCATCAGTGACCCCGGGTCTGGACTACTCCCCTACGAGCAGTACTTA.

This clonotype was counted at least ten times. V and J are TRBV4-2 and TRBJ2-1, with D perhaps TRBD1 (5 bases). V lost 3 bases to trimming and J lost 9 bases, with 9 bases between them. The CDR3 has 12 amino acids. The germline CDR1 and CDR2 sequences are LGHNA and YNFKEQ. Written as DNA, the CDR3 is TGTGCCAGCAGCCACGAAAGGGGTGAGCAGTTCTTC. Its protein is CASSHERGEQFF.

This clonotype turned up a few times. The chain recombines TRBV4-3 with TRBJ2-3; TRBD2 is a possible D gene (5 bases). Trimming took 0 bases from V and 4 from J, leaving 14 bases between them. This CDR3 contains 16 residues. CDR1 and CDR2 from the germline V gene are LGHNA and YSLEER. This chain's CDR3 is CASSQDLGSKADTQYF. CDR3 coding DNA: TGCGCCAGCAGCCAAGATCTAGGGAGTAAGGCAGATACGCAGTATTTT.

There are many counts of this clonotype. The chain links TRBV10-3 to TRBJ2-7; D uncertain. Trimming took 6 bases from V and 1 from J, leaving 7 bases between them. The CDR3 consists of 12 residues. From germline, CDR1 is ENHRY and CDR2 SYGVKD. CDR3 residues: CAIRGESYEQYF. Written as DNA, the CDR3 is TGTGCCATCAGGGGTGAATCCTACGAGCAGTACTTC.

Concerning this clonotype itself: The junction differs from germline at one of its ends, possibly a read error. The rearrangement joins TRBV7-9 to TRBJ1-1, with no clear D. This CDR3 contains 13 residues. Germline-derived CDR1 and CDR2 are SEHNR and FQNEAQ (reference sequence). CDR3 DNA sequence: TGTGCCGGCAGAAACGGAATGAACACTGAAGCTTTCTTT. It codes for CAGRNGMNTEAFF.

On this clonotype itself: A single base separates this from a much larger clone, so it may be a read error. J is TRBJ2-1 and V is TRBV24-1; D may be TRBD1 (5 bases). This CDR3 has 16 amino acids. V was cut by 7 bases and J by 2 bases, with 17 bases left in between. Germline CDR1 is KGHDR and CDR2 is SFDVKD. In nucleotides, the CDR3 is TGTGCCACCAGCAGGGTGACCCCCACCACCTACAATGAGCAGTTCTTC. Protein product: CATSRVTPTTYNEQFF.

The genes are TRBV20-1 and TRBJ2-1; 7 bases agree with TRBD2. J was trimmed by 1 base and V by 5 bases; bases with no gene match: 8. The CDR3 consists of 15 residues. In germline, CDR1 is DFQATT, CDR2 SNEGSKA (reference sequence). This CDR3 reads CSASGRESSYNEQFF. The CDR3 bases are TGCAGTGCTTCCGGGCGGGAGTCGTCCTACAATGAGCAGTTCTTC.

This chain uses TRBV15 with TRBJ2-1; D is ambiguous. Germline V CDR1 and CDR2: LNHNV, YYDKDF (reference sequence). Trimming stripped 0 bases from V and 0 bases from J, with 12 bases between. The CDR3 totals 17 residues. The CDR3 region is CATSRDPDRTSYNEQFF. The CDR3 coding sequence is TGTGCCACCAGCAGAGATCCGGACCGAACCTCCTACAATGAGCAGTTCTTC.

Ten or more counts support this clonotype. The CDR3 spells CSASEPQVDEAFF. The CDR3 bases are TGCAGTGCTAGTGAGCCTCAGGTAGATGAAGCTTTCTTT. This chain links TRBV20-1 with TRBJ1-1; no clear D. The CDR3 length is 13 residues. The V gene's germline CDR1 is DFQATT and CDR2 SNEGSKA (reference sequence). The V end lost 3 bases, the J end lost 7 bases, and 15 bases lay between the germline ends.

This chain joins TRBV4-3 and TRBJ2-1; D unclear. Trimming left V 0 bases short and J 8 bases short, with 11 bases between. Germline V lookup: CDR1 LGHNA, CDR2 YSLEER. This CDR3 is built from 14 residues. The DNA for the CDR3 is TGCGCCAGCAGCCAAGATTGGGGTAGTTATGAGCAGTTCTTC. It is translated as CASSQDWGSYEQFF.

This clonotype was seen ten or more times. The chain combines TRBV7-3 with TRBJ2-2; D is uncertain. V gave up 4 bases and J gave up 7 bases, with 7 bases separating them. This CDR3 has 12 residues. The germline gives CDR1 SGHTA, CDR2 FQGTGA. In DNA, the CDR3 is TGTGCCAGCAGCTCGACTCGCGGGGAGCTGTTTTTT. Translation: CASSSTRGELFF.

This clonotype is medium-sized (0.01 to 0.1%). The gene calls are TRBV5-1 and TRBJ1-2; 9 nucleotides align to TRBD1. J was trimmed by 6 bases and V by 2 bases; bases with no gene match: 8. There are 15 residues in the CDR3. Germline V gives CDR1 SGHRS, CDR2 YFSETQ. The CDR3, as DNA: TGCGCCAGCAGCTTTTTCCTACAGGGGGCAGATGGCTACACCTTC. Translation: CASSFFLQGADGYTF.